The rows below give T cell receptor beta chains drawn from one sample of a study of CD8 T cells in ankylosing spondylitis. TCRdb passed the 5' RACE reads through MiXCR, listing each CDR3 protein once. This sample yields more than 150,000 distinct CDR3 sequences, of which more than 10% are seen a single time; approximately 16% belongs to the top ten. What was sequenced was blood, either unsorted or a sorted T cell fraction (not recorded which). The receptors here all came from a male donor with ankylosing spondylitis or in good health (not recorded which). Both conserved end residues are part of each CDR3. Fields, in order: CDR3 protein, CDR3 DNA, clone size, J gene, D gene, V gene. D genes are given only for firm matches. The size entry is marked missing in some rows and otherwise reads once, few, many or a size class.

CDR3aa: CATLRGTGMNTGELFF
CDR3nt: TGTGCCACCTTACGCGGGACAGGCATGAACACCGGGGAGCTGTTTTTT
abundance: few
j_gene: TRBJ2-2
d_gene: TRBD1
v_gene: TRBV2

CDR3aa: CASSLPGTVMNTEAFF
CDR3nt: TGCGCCAGCAGCTTGCCAGGGACCGTCATGAACACTGAAGCTTTCTTT
abundance: few
j_gene: TRBJ1-1
d_gene: .
v_gene: TRBV5-1

CDR3aa: CASSQESFGEKLFF
CDR3nt: TGCGCCAGCAGCCAAGAATCCTTTGGGGAAAAACTGTTTTTT
abundance: many
j_gene: TRBJ1-4
d_gene: .
v_gene: TRBV4-1

CDR3aa: CAISESGTWVDEQFF
CDR3nt: TGTGCCATCAGTGAGTCCGGGACCTGGGTCGATGAGCAGTTCTTC
abundance: few
j_gene: TRBJ2-1
d_gene: .
v_gene: TRBV10-3

CDR3aa: CASSLGLAGSGNF
CDR3nt: TGTGCCAGCAGCTTGGGGCTAGCGGGGTCCGGGAACTTC
abundance: many
j_gene: TRBJ2-4
d_gene: TRBD2
v_gene: TRBV5-5

CDR3aa: CASSHGDGSTEAFF
CDR3nt: TGCGCCAGCAGCCACGGGGACGGATCCACTGAAGCTTTCTTT
abundance: .
j_gene: TRBJ1-1
d_gene: .
v_gene: TRBV5-1

CDR3aa: CASSHGSPVQYF
CDR3nt: TGTGCCAGCAGTCACGGATCCCCCGTTCAGTACTTC
abundance: many
j_gene: TRBJ2-4
d_gene: .
v_gene: TRBV14

CDR3aa: CATNPVSNTEAFF
CDR3nt: TGTGCCACTAATCCGGTCTCGAACACTGAAGCTTTCTTT
abundance: many
j_gene: TRBJ1-1
d_gene: .
v_gene: TRBV10-3

CDR3aa: CATSRELASLLSSYNEQFF
CDR3nt: TGTGCCACCAGCAGAGAGCTAGCTTCGCTTCTGAGCTCCTACAATGAGCAGTTCTTC
abundance: .
j_gene: TRBJ2-1
d_gene: .
v_gene: TRBV15

CDR3aa: CASSLEGSSGSRDYNEQFF
CDR3nt: TGTGCCAGCAGCTTAGAGGGTAGTAGCGGGAGTAGGGACTACAATGAGCAGTTCTTC
abundance: once
j_gene: TRBJ2-1
d_gene: TRBD2
v_gene: TRBV11-2

CDR3aa: CASSSPRGVSRGYEQYF
CDR3nt: TGCGCCAGCAGCTCCCCGAGGGGGGTCTCAAGGGGCTACGAGCAGTACTTC
abundance: many
j_gene: TRBJ2-7
d_gene: .
v_gene: TRBV5-1

CDR3aa: CASSRGTLFFSEQFF
CDR3nt: TGCGCCAGCAGCCGCGGGACTCTTTTCTTCAGTGAGCAGTTCTTC
abundance: few
j_gene: TRBJ2-1
d_gene: .
v_gene: TRBV4-1

CDR3aa: CASSPHGGGPNTGELFF
CDR3nt: TGCGCCAGCAGCCCCCACGGTGGGGGGCCAAACACCGGGGAGCTGTTTTTT
abundance: .
j_gene: TRBJ2-2
d_gene: .
v_gene: TRBV4-1

CDR3aa: CSAPDRVGNQPQHF
CDR3nt: TGCAGTGCTCCGGACAGGGTAGGCAATCAGCCCCAGCATTTT
abundance: .
j_gene: TRBJ1-5
d_gene: TRBD1
v_gene: TRBV20-1

CDR3aa: CASSLLWGKTQYF
CDR3nt: TGTGCCAGCAGCTTACTTTGGGGGAAGACCCAGTACTTC
abundance: many
j_gene: TRBJ2-5
d_gene: .
v_gene: TRBV11-2

CDR3aa: CASSRLAGYEQYF
CDR3nt: TGTGCCAGCAGTAGACTAGCGGGCTACGAGCAGTACTTC
abundance: .
j_gene: TRBJ2-7
d_gene: TRBD2
v_gene: TRBV12-3/TRBV12-4

CDR3aa: CASSFPVSGANVLTF
CDR3nt: TGTGCCAGCAGCTTTCCAGTCTCTGGGGCCAACGTCCTGACTTTC
abundance: .
j_gene: TRBJ2-6
d_gene: .
v_gene: TRBV13

CDR3aa: CASSQAPLGTDTQYF
CDR3nt: TGCGCCAGCAGCCAGGCCCCCTTGGGCACAGATACGCAGTATTTT
abundance: many
j_gene: TRBJ2-3
d_gene: .
v_gene: TRBV4-1

CDR3aa: CASSMGSHSPLHF
CDR3nt: TGTGCCAGTAGTATGGGAAGTCATTCACCCCTCCACTTT
abundance: .
j_gene: TRBJ1-6
d_gene: .
v_gene: TRBV19

CDR3aa: CASSRLVGGRTTDTQYF
CDR3nt: TGTGCCAGCAGCCGTTTGGTCGGGGGCAGAACCACAGATACGCAGTATTTT
abundance: many
j_gene: TRBJ2-3
d_gene: .
v_gene: TRBV3-1

CDR3aa: CASTDPGAGGNTIYF
CDR3nt: TGTGCCAGCACCGATCCGGGGGCCGGGGGAAACACCATATATTTT
abundance: few
j_gene: TRBJ1-3
d_gene: .
v_gene: TRBV2

CDR3aa: CASSLSHFLSYEQYF
CDR3nt: TGTGCCAGCAGCTTGTCTCACTTCCTTTCCTACGAGCAGTACTTC
abundance: few
j_gene: TRBJ2-7
d_gene: .
v_gene: TRBV5-6

CDR3aa: CASIPRGQGASYEQYF
CDR3nt: TGTGCCAGCATCCCCAGAGGACAGGGGGCTTCCTACGAGCAGTACTTC
abundance: many
j_gene: TRBJ2-7
d_gene: TRBD1
v_gene: TRBV6-1

CDR3aa: CASSNTGELFF
CDR3nt: TGTGCCAGCAGCAATACCGGGGAGCTGTTTTTT
abundance: many
j_gene: TRBJ2-2
d_gene: .
v_gene: TRBV27

CDR3aa: CASSPSGQRISYEQYF
CDR3nt: TGTGCCAGCAGCCCCTCCGGACAAAGAATCTCCTACGAGCAGTACTTC
abundance: .
j_gene: TRBJ2-7
d_gene: .
v_gene: TRBV7-9

CDR3aa: CSARSWPPYFYNEQFF
CDR3nt: TGCAGTGCTAGATCCTGGCCGCCCTACTTCTACAATGAGCAGTTCTTC
abundance: .
j_gene: TRBJ2-1
d_gene: .
v_gene: TRBV20-1

CDR3aa: CSAIFWQETQYF
CDR3nt: TGCAGTGCCATTTTTTGGCAAGAGACCCAGTACTTC
abundance: .
j_gene: TRBJ2-5
d_gene: .
v_gene: TRBV20-1

CDR3aa: CSALSPRGLAGTGELFF
CDR3nt: TGCAGCGCGCTAAGCCCTCGGGGGCTAGCGGGTACCGGGGAGCTGTTTTTT
abundance: few
j_gene: TRBJ2-2
d_gene: TRBD2
v_gene: TRBV20-1

CDR3aa: CAISEKGQGLSETQYF
CDR3nt: TGTGCCATCAGTGAAAAGGGTCAGGGGCTTTCGGAGACCCAGTACTTC
abundance: few
j_gene: TRBJ2-5
d_gene: .
v_gene: TRBV10-3

CDR3aa: CASSFGDSYGYTF
CDR3nt: TGTGCCAGCAGCTTCGGGGATAGCTATGGCTACACCTTC
abundance: few
j_gene: TRBJ1-2
d_gene: .
v_gene: TRBV7-9

CDR3aa: CASSSEGEETQYF
CDR3nt: TGTGCCAGCAGTTCCGAGGGGGAAGAGACCCAGTACTTC
abundance: .
j_gene: TRBJ2-5
d_gene: .
v_gene: TRBV7-9

CDR3aa: CASSYEIAYNEQFF
CDR3nt: TGTGCCAGTAGTTACGAGATCGCCTACAATGAGCAGTTCTTC
abundance: .
j_gene: TRBJ2-1
d_gene: .
v_gene: TRBV19

CDR3aa: CSAFDGGATEAFF
CDR3nt: TGCAGCGCCTTCGACGGAGGAGCCACTGAAGCTTTCTTT
abundance: many
j_gene: TRBJ1-1
d_gene: .
v_gene: TRBV29-1

CDR3aa: CASSPGGVTGELFF
CDR3nt: TGTGCCAGCAGCCCGGGGGGTGTCACCGGGGAGCTGTTTTTT
abundance: few
j_gene: TRBJ2-2
d_gene: TRBD2
v_gene: TRBV3-1

CDR3aa: CASSMGVTEAFF
CDR3nt: TGTGCCAGCTCGATGGGAGTAACTGAAGCTTTCTTT
abundance: .
j_gene: TRBJ1-1
d_gene: .
v_gene: TRBV6-5

CDR3aa: CASSPLGNEQFF
CDR3nt: TGTGCCAGCAGTCCTCTCGGCAATGAGCAGTTCTTC
abundance: many
j_gene: TRBJ2-1
d_gene: .
v_gene: TRBV12-3/TRBV12-4

CDR3aa: CASRHTGLVVYNEQFF
CDR3nt: TGTGCCAGCAGGCATACGGGACTAGTGGTCTACAATGAGCAGTTCTTC
abundance: many
j_gene: TRBJ2-1
d_gene: TRBD2
v_gene: TRBV12-3/TRBV12-4

CDR3aa: CASSLWQGRRETQYF
CDR3nt: TGTGCCAGCAGCTTGTGGCAGGGGCGCCGAGAGACCCAGTACTTC
abundance: .
j_gene: TRBJ2-5
d_gene: .
v_gene: TRBV5-6

CDR3aa: CASSGGRGGVYEQYF
CDR3nt: TGCGCCAGCAGTGGGGGTCGCGGGGGCGTCTACGAGCAGTACTTC
abundance: few
j_gene: TRBJ2-7
d_gene: .
v_gene: TRBV10-2

CDR3aa: CSAGDRFSYNEQFF
CDR3nt: TGCAGTGCTGGGGACAGATTCTCCTACAATGAGCAGTTCTTC
abundance: .
j_gene: TRBJ2-1
d_gene: TRBD1
v_gene: TRBV20-1

CDR3aa: CASSVGTGGGYSVNTEAFF
CDR3nt: TGTGCCAGCAGCGTCGGGACAGGGGGTGGGTATTCCGTGAACACTGAAGCTTTCTTT
abundance: few
j_gene: TRBJ1-1
d_gene: TRBD1
v_gene: TRBV9

CDR3aa: CAWSVDTGRTEAFF
CDR3nt: TGTGCCTGGAGTGTAGACACAGGGAGGACTGAAGCTTTCTTT
abundance: few
j_gene: TRBJ1-1
d_gene: .
v_gene: TRBV30

CDR3aa: CASSSAGVLNQPQHF
CDR3nt: TGTGCCAGCAGTTCGGCCGGGGTTCTCAATCAGCCCCAGCATTTT
abundance: few
j_gene: TRBJ1-5
d_gene: .
v_gene: TRBV28

CDR3aa: CASSHTGQGTAYEQYF
CDR3nt: TGCGCCAGCAGCCATACCGGACAGGGGACAGCCTACGAGCAGTACTTC
abundance: .
j_gene: TRBJ2-7
d_gene: TRBD1
v_gene: TRBV4-1

CDR3aa: CASSLGARDFTDTQYF
CDR3nt: TGCGCCAGCAGCTTGGGGGCGCGGGATTTCACAGATACGCAGTATTTT
abundance: few
j_gene: TRBJ2-3
d_gene: .
v_gene: TRBV5-1

CDR3aa: CSVEVEGAIYGYTF
CDR3nt: TGCAGCGTTGAAGTGGAGGGCGCGATCTATGGCTACACCTTC
abundance: few
j_gene: TRBJ1-2
d_gene: .
v_gene: TRBV29-1

CDR3aa: CASSQEDFGLAGGNEQFF
CDR3nt: TGTGCCAGCAGCCAAGAAGATTTTGGGCTAGCGGGGGGGAATGAGCAGTTCTTC
abundance: few
j_gene: TRBJ2-1
d_gene: TRBD2
v_gene: TRBV4-2

CDR3aa: CASSQEAGGDTGELFF
CDR3nt: TGCGCCAGCAGCCAAGAAGCGGGGGGGGACACCGGGGAGCTGTTTTTT
abundance: .
j_gene: TRBJ2-2
d_gene: TRBD2
v_gene: TRBV4-1

CDR3aa: CASSLRDREGEQYF
CDR3nt: TGTGCCAGCTCACTCCGGGACAGGGAGGGCGAGCAGTACTTC
abundance: .
j_gene: TRBJ2-7
d_gene: TRBD1
v_gene: TRBV18

CDR3aa: CASSLERLLPNYGYTF
CDR3nt: TGTGCCAGCAGCTTAGAGAGACTATTACCTAACTATGGCTACACCTTC
abundance: few
j_gene: TRBJ1-2
d_gene: .
v_gene: TRBV7-9

CDR3aa: CASSLSRHEKLFF
CDR3nt: TGTGCCAGCAGCTTATCCAGACATGAAAAACTGTTTTTT
abundance: .
j_gene: TRBJ1-4
d_gene: .
v_gene: TRBV11-2

CDR3aa: CASSGDISNTGELFF
CDR3nt: TGTGCCAGCAGTGGGGACATTTCGAACACCGGGGAGCTGTTTTTT
abundance: .
j_gene: TRBJ2-2
d_gene: .
v_gene: TRBV12-3/TRBV12-4

CDR3aa: CASSAPGTAGDEQYF
CDR3nt: TGCGCCAGCAGTGCCCCCGGGACAGCCGGAGACGAGCAGTACTTC
abundance: once
j_gene: TRBJ2-7
d_gene: TRBD1
v_gene: TRBV10-1

CDR3aa: CASSATGGPTDTQYF
CDR3nt: TGTGCCAGCAGCGCGACAGGGGGCCCCACAGATACGCAGTATTTT
abundance: .
j_gene: TRBJ2-3
d_gene: TRBD1
v_gene: TRBV9